This TCR beta chain was recorded in a study of blood T cell repertoires in COVID-19. Study-wide background: The cDNA or gDNA used as material had been derived from T cells, B-cell-depleted T cells, or PBMCs.

The repertoire was sequenced with immunoSEQ multiplex PCR; TCRdb's copy has only in-frame clones and lacks some. The profile shows about 530,000 clones, roughly nine tenths of them singletons. In Seattle, patients joined the study during active infection and were tracked longitudinally. There are 17 residues in the CDR3. Germline V gives CDR1 KGHSH, CDR2 LQKENI. V shed 2 bases and J shed 1 base, with 17 bases lying between them. The clonotype was recovered from a woman aged 50 to 60 with COVID-19, enrolled during active disease. The chain combines TRBV18 with TRBJ1-1; D is perhaps TRBD1 (6 bases). The specimen sequenced was peripheral blood. CDR3 residues: CASSPRSAGARNTEAFF. In DNA, the CDR3 is TGTGCCAGCTCACCAAGAAGCGCAGGGGCAAGGAACACTGAAGCTTTCTTT.